These 4 T cell receptor beta chains were sequenced from one sample in a study of T-cell memory formation after mild COVID-19 (dated by TCRdb to the early 2020s). The library came from 5' RACE. Instrument used: Illumina NovaSeq 6000. In TCRdb, the public reads were trimmed at Q25 with fastp and aligned with MiXCR, with productive beta chains retained. Rows are unified per CDR3 protein, each entry keeping the most common DNA and genes. In this sample the table shows 180,000 or so distinct CDR3 sequences, 16% of which occur a single time. 2% to 2.5% of the sample lies in the top ten. The source material was PBMCs or a T cell subset sorted from them (not recorded which). These receptors all stem from an adult woman who had mild COVID-19 (a few samples of this study predate the infection). The sample titles of this study are shuffled in the database, so cell type and time point are left out; the donor was told from shared clones.

The V call is TRBV12-3 or TRBV12-4, the J call TRBJ2-1, with 8 bases identical to TRBD2. This CDR3 spans 16 amino acids. With 5 bases clipped from V and 0 bases from J, the junction kept 6 bases outside the gene matches. The CDR3 sequence: CASSLPSGSSYNEQFF. The DNA for the CDR3 is TGTGCCAGCAGTCTCCCGAGCGGGAGCTCCTACAATGAGCAGTTCTTC.

The chain uses TRBV7-2 and TRBJ2-1; D perhaps matches TRBD2 (6 bases). This CDR3 is built from 16 residues. CDR1 is SGHTA, CDR2 FQGNSA, per germline. V lost 6 bases, J lost 8 bases, and 23 bases lay in between. The CDR3 loop is CASRRTGLGGKYEQFF. In nucleotides, the CDR3 is TGTGCCAGCAGACGCACGGGGCTGGGGGGTAAATATGAGCAGTTCTTC.

The V and J genes are TRBV12-3 or TRBV12-4 and TRBJ1-4; no firm D call. There are 16 residues in the CDR3. V shed 4 bases and J shed 3 bases, with 15 bases lying between them. The CDR3 nucleotides read TGTGCCAGCAGTTCGAAAGCGGACCAGGCTAATGAAAAACTGTTTTTT. Its protein product is CASSSKADQANEKLFF.

A word on this clonotype: Just one base apart from a much larger clone, this may be a read error. The chain couples TRBV29-1 to TRBJ2-3; D is undetermined. The CDR3 is made up of 13 amino acids. The germline V gene encodes CDR1 SQVTM and CDR2 ANQGSEA. The V end lost 3 bases, the J end lost 6 bases, and 13 bases lay between the germline ends. As DNA, the CDR3 is TGCAGCGTTGAGCCCGTTGTGGGGGATACGCAGTATTTT. Translated, it gives CSVEPVVGDTQYF.